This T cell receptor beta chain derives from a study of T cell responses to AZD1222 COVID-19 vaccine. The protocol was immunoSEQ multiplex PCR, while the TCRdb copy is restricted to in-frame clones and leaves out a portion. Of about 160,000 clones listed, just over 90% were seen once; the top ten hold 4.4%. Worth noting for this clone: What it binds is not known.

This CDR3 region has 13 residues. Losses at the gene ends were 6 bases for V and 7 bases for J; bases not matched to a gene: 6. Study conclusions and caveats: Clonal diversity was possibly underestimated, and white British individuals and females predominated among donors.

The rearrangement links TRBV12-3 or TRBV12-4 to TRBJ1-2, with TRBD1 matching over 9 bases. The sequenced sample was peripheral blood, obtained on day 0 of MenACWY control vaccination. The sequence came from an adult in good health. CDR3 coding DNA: TGTGCCAGCAGCACCGGGACAGGGACTGGCTACACCTTC. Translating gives CASSTGTGTGYTF.